This entry features one T cell receptor beta chain sequence. Clones were read by immunoSEQ multiplex PCR, and TCRdb kept only the in-frame ones, dropping some. The sample consists of approximately 58,000 clones, 92% of them appearing once. CDR3 length equals 17 residues. V was trimmed by 1 base and J by 12 bases, leaving 24 bases between them. The V gene's germline CDR1 is LGHNA and CDR2 YSLEER. The sample originates from a study of T cell changes during pregnancy in multiple sclerosis. The sequencing used CD4+ T cells from peripheral blood mononuclear cells, collected after pregnancy. The chain employs TRBV4-3 and TRBJ1-4; maybe TRBD1 (5 bases). The sequence derives from a female donor in good health, enrolled as a control in a pregnancy study. CDR3 protein: CASSQVSGGGLRMELFF. The DNA for the CDR3 is TGCGCCAGCAGCCAAGTGAGCGGGGGAGGCCTAAGAATGGAACTGTTTTTT.